Following are 9 T cell receptor beta chains from one sample sequenced in a study of Graves' ophthalmopathy and Graves' hyperthyroidism. CDR3 regions of TCR beta were amplified from RNA transcripts. The authors performed first-round RT-PCR with HTBI primers and then a second-round multiplex PCR. Via MiXCR, TCRdb re-called the multiplex PCR reads, giving one row per CDR3 protein. The sample has tens of thousands of distinct CDR3 sequences, approximately 48% seen once. The material sequenced was peripheral blood. These receptor sequences come from an adult woman with stable Graves' hyperthyroidism.

Notes on this clonotype: The CDR3 carries no conserved terminal phenylalanine or tryptophan, so it likely arises from a read error. The DNA is omitted, as the CDR3 cannot be located on it reliably, and the CDR3 follows TCRdb's listing. J is TRBJ1-6 and V is TRBV7-3; the table's D call of TRBD1 was not tested on the DNA. Germline CDR1 SGHTA, CDR2 FQGTGA. The CDR3 adds up to 14 amino acids, both ends counted. CDR3 amino acids: CASKLGTNNSPLRS.

The chain is built from TRBV20-1 and TRBJ2-7, with TRBD2 identical over 9 bases. This CDR3 is 14 amino acids long. Germline V gene data show CDR1 as DFQATT and CDR2 as SNEGSKA (reference sequence). J was trimmed by 2 bases and V by 3 bases; bases with no gene match: 5. Written as DNA, the CDR3 is TGCAGTGCTAGGAGGACTAGCGCGGCCTACGAGCAGTACTTC. This encodes CSARRTSAAYEQYF.

CDR3 in amino acids: CASIKNNEQFF. In nucleotides, the CDR3 is TGTGCCAGCATTAAAAACAATGAGCAGTTCTTC. The V call is TRBV25-1, the J call TRBJ2-1; no reliable D call. This CDR3 region has 11 residues. V shed 7 bases and J shed 5 bases, with 6 bases lying between them. Germline V gene sequence: CDR1 MGHDK, CDR2 SYGVNS. Looking up the rest from reference TRBV25-1 and TRBJ2-1 gives the full variable domain: EADIYQTPRYLVIGTGKKITLECSQTMGHDKMYWYQQDPGMELHLIHYSYGVNSTEKGDLSSESTVSRIRTEHFPLTLESARPSHTSQYLCASIKNNEQFFGPGTRLTVL.

As concerns this clonotype: The DNA is omitted, as the CDR3 cannot be located on it reliably, and the CDR3 follows TCRdb's listing. The chain combines TRBV20-1 with TRBJ2-1; the DNA was not used to check the table's D call, TRBD1. From its first to its last residue, the CDR3 has 18 amino acids. Germline CDR1 DFQATT, CDR2 SNEGSKA (reference sequence). The chain's CDR3 is CSARPCAVFWPGLNEQFF.

In regard to this clonotype: In this CDR3 the conserved last residue, phenylalanine or tryptophan, is missing, so a read error is likely. This chain joins TRBV19 and TRBJ1-1; TRBD1 might be the D (5 bases). The germline CDR1 and CDR2 sequences are LNHDA and SQIVND (reference sequence). The CDR3 has 13 residues. The V and J ends lost 7 bases and 0 bases respectively, with 9 bases between them. The CDR3 is CASKRGMNTEAFL. CDR3 sequence (DNA): TGTGCCAGTAAGCGGGGCATGAACACTGAAGCTTTCTTG.

This clonotype was detected ten times or more. V and J are TRBV12-3 or TRBV12-4 and TRBJ2-1; D remains unclear. Trimming pared 2 bases from V and 10 bases from J, leaving 9 bases between. The CDR3 totals 12 residues. Here the CDR3 reads CASSLRSKEQFF. CDR3 sequence (DNA): TGTGCCAGCAGTTTACGGAGTAAAGAGCAGTTCTTC.

This clonotype was detected many times. The genes are TRBV19 and TRBJ2-3, with 7 nucleotides matching TRBD2. V was clipped by 0 bases and J by 11 bases; unmatched bases: 11. The length of the CDR3 is 15 residues. Germline V gene lookup returns CDR1 LNHDA and CDR2 SQIVND (reference sequence). The CDR3 here is CASSIDLGLDERQYF. In DNA, the CDR3 is TGTGCCAGTAGTATAGATCTTGGACTAGACGAACGGCAGTATTTT.

V gene TRBV19 combines with J gene TRBJ2-1, with 10 bases fitting TRBD2. V was clipped by 3 bases and J by 7 bases; unmatched bases: 3. The CDR3 consists of 14 residues. Looked up from germline, CDR1 is LNHDA and CDR2 is SQIVND (reference sequence). The CDR3 DNA is TGTGCCAGTAGTATTAAAGCGGGGGGGAATGAGCAGTTCTTC. Its protein is CASSIKAGGNEQFF.

This clonotype was counted at least ten times. V usage is TRBV20-1 and J usage is TRBJ1-2, with D uncertain. V lost 6 bases and J 8 bases, leaving 22 bases between the germline ends. This CDR3 spans 14 amino acids. Germline V lookup: CDR1 DFQATT, CDR2 SNEGSKA (reference sequence). Written as DNA, the CDR3 is TGCAGTGCCGACCGGACCCTGGGGATAGGGGGCTACACCTTC. Protein product: CSADRTLGIGGYTF.